Below, 30 T cell receptor beta chains from the same sample are listed, as sequenced in a study of cytomegalovirus exposure and HLA in healthy donors (TCRdb year 2017). Preparation of the library involved the immunoSEQ multiplex PCR assay. For the multiplex PCR, a mixture combining 60 forward primers for TCR Vbeta segments and 13 reverse primers for TCR Jbeta segments was used. As stored in TCRdb, this immuneACCESS dataset retains in-frame rearrangements with V and J assigned. A fraction of the clones does not appear; measured against another copy, unresolved V genes explain less than half of the discrepancy, and the remainder lacks a known reason. The sample table records 55,000 to 75,000 clones; just under 75% of these occur just once. The ten most abundant clones make up about an eighth of the sample. Material: PBMCs. The receptors stem from a human donor in good health.

V is TRBV5-6 and J is TRBJ2-7; TRBD1 agrees at 8 bases. Losses at the gene ends were 3 bases for V and 4 bases for J; bases not matched to a gene: 15. Germline assignment: CDR1 SGHDT and CDR2 YYEEEE. The CDR3 covers 17 residues. In DNA, the CDR3 is TGTGCCAGCAGCTCCGATTCCCCAGGGGGCATTCGGTACGAGCAGTACTTC. It yields the protein CASSSDSPGGIRYEQYF.

This clone has a handful of counts. V usage is TRBV5-4 and J usage is TRBJ2-1; 10 bases agree with TRBD2. The CDR3 spans 16 residues. Germline V gene lookup returns CDR1 SGHNT and CDR2 YYREEE (reference sequence). The V segment lost 3 bases and the J segment 3 bases; nucleotides outside the gene matches: 6. DNA for the CDR3: TGTGCCAGCAGCTCTTCTACTAGCGGGGACTACAATGAGCAGTTCTTC. Translation gives CASSSSTSGDYNEQFF.

This clone showed up just a few times. V gene TRBV5-1 combines with J gene TRBJ2-3; maybe TRBD1 (5 bases). V was shortened by 0 bases and J by 2 bases, with 10 bases between the two germline ends. In germline, CDR1 is SGHRS, CDR2 YFSETQ. This CDR3 spans 15 amino acids. For the CDR3, the DNA is TGCGCCAGCAGCTTGGACCAGGGATACACAGATACGCAGTATTTT. As protein: CASSLDQGYTDTQYF.

V usage is TRBV15 and J usage is TRBJ2-3; 10 positions match TRBD2. The CDR3 covers 14 residues. Germline assignment: CDR1 LNHNV and CDR2 YYDKDF (reference sequence). V gave up 3 bases and J gave up 5 bases; unmatched junction bases: 2. The CDR3 DNA follows: TGTGCCACCAGCAGGAGCGGGGGGGAAGATACGCAGTATTTT. This encodes CATSRSGGEDTQYF.

In its sample, this clone was seen once. This rearrangement joins TRBV10-2 to TRBJ2-7; D is undetermined. The CDR3 is 13 amino acids. V lost 0 bases to trimming and J lost 3 bases, with 6 bases between them. Germline V gene lookup returns CDR1 WSHSY and CDR2 SAAADI. The CDR3 spells CASSESKRYEQYF. The CDR3 DNA reads as TGCGCCAGCAGTGAGTCGAAGCGCTACGAGCAGTACTTC.

The chain is built from TRBV6-5 and TRBJ2-1, with 7 bases identical to TRBD1. CDR1 is MNHEY and CDR2 is SVGAGI in the germline V gene. CDR3 length: 15 amino acids. With 6 bases clipped from V and 4 bases from J, the junction kept 9 bases outside the gene matches. The chain's CDR3 is CASRKPADRYNEQFF. The CDR3, as DNA: TGTGCCAGCAGGAAACCCGCGGACAGGTACAATGAGCAGTTCTTC.

The J gene is TRBJ2-7, the V gene TRBV6-5, with D possibly being TRBD1 (5 bases). Trimming stripped 8 bases from V and 1 base from J, with 15 bases between. This CDR3 has 14 residues. Germline values: CDR1 MNHEY, CDR2 SVGAGI. Here the CDR3 DNA reads TGTGCCAGCTCCCGGAGCAGGGCGTCCTACGAGCAGTACTTC. Protein: CASSRSRASYEQYF.

This clone appeared a single time. The chain is built from TRBV6-5 and TRBJ2-2, with 11 bases fitting TRBD1. CDR3 size: 15 residues. V trimming: 6 bases; J trimming: 2 bases; junction bases outside the gene matches: 2. Germline V CDR1 and CDR2: MNHEY, SVGAGI. CDR3 residues: CASRDRGLNTGELFF. CDR3 bases: TGTGCCAGCAGGGACAGGGGGCTAAACACCGGGGAGCTGTTTTTT.

J is TRBJ1-2 and V is TRBV28; maybe TRBD1 (6 bases). This CDR3 comprises 16 residues. Germline values: CDR1 MDHEN, CDR2 SYDVKM. The germline V and J ends were trimmed by 5 bases and 1 base, with 17 bases remaining between them. Here the CDR3 reads CASSGGGQIVNYGYTF. The CDR3 nucleotides read TGTGCCAGCAGTGGCGGGGGGCAGATAGTTAACTATGGCTACACCTTC.

The chain joins TRBV7-9 to TRBJ2-3, with 9 bases aligning to TRBD1. The CDR3 covers 15 residues. J gave up 3 bases and V 5 bases, and 6 bases lay outside the gene matches. Germline CDR1 reads SEHNR; CDR2 reads FQNEAQ (reference sequence). CDR3 DNA sequence: TGTGCCAGCAGCCGCCGGGACAGGGAGACAGATACGCAGTATTTT. Its translation: CASSRRDRETDTQYF.

The V call is TRBV6-5, the J call TRBJ1-1; D not resolved. Germline lookup yields CDR1 MNHEY and CDR2 SVGAGI. Deletions cut 4 bases from V and 6 bases from J, with 18 bases between. This CDR3 has 15 amino acids. The CDR3 here is CASSSPRGFPSEAFF. The CDR3 nucleotides read TGTGCCAGCAGTTCCCCGAGAGGGTTCCCTTCTGAAGCTTTCTTT.

V is TRBV27 and J is TRBJ2-4, with TRBD1 matching over 9 bases. Trimming cost V 6 bases and J 6 bases; bases outside gene matches: 3. The germline V gene encodes CDR1 MNHEY and CDR2 SMNVEV (reference sequence). The CDR3 covers 13 residues. DNA for the CDR3: TGTGCCAGCAGAAGGACAGGGGTAAACATTCAGTACTTC. Protein: CASRRTGVNIQYF.

This clone was seen only once. The CDR3 loop is CASSIGTGDYEQYF. For the CDR3, the DNA is TGTGCCAGCAGCATCGGGACAGGTGACTACGAGCAGTACTTC. The genes are TRBV7-7 and TRBJ2-5, with 8 nucleotides matching TRBD1. The assigned J gene may be wrong: the sequence end matches TRBJ2-7 better. The CDR3 length is 14 residues. The germline CDR1 and CDR2 sequences are SSHAT and FNYEAQ (reference sequence).

The chain recombines TRBV11-2 with TRBJ2-7; 11 nucleotides agree with TRBD1. The CDR3 runs to 13 residues. CDR1 is SGHAT, CDR2 FQNNGV, per germline. After removal of 7 bases from V and 3 bases from J, the junction contained 2 bases not matched to a gene. CDR3 in DNA: TGTGCCAGCACAGGGACAGGGGGCTACGAGCAGTACTTC. Its translation: CASTGTGGYEQYF.

J is TRBJ2-4 and V is TRBV5-6, with 9 bases identical to TRBD1. CDR1 SGHDT and CDR2 YYEEEE come from the germline V gene. CDR3 size: 16 residues. Trimming at V came to 4 bases and at J to 3 bases, leaving 8 bases not matched to a gene. Written as DNA, the CDR3 is TGTGCCAGCAGCCGGGACAGGGTAGAAGACAAAAACATTCAGTACTTC. It is translated as CASSRDRVEDKNIQYF.

The gene calls are TRBV18 and TRBJ1-2; TRBD1 matches 8 bases. This CDR3 has 13 amino acids. Germline CDR1 reads KGHSH; CDR2 reads LQKENI. The V and J ends lost 4 bases and 6 bases, in that order; junction bases with no gene match: 4. The CDR3 sequence is CASSRGQEDGYTF. CDR3 bases: TGTGCCAGCTCACGGGGACAGGAAGATGGCTACACCTTC.

Comment on this clone: In the same sample, other DNA sequences code for this CDR3. V is TRBV5-4 and J is TRBJ2-7, with D maybe TRBD2 (6 bases). Germline CDR1 reads SGHNT; CDR2 reads YYREEE (reference sequence). The CDR3 covers 13 residues. V dropped 0 bases and J dropped 3 bases, with 7 bases sitting between them. The CDR3 DNA reads TGTGCCAGCAGCTTGGGACTAGGCTACGAGCAGTACTTC. This sequence encodes CASSLGLGYEQYF.

The chain uses TRBV30 and TRBJ1-6, with TRBD1 matching over 7 bases. Germline CDR1 reads GTSNPN; CDR2 reads SVGIG (reference sequence). This CDR3 is 13 amino acids long. Trimming cost V 5 bases and J 7 bases; bases outside gene matches: 5. This CDR3 is CAWATGANSPLHF. The CDR3 DNA sequence: TGTGCCTGGGCCACAGGGGCGAATTCACCCCTCCACTTT.

The genes are TRBV29-1 and TRBJ2-1; tentatively, D is TRBD1 (6 bases). Germline CDR1 reads SQVTM; CDR2 reads ANQGSEA. V gave up 7 bases and J gave up 8 bases, with 21 bases separating them. The CDR3 is made up of 14 amino acids. The CDR3 DNA reads TGCAGCGACCTAAAGGGGGACGCCATCCATGAGCAGTTCTTC. It yields the protein CSDLKGDAIHEQFF.

The chain has TRBV30 and TRBJ2-3; the D is unclear. This CDR3 is built from 14 residues. Germline CDR1 and CDR2: GTSNPN and SVGIG (reference sequence). Between the trimmed V and J ends, which lost 0 bases and 2 bases, there was a span of 9 bases. This chain's CDR3 is CAWSVKRVTDTQYF. Written as DNA, the CDR3 is TGTGCCTGGAGTGTAAAGCGTGTCACAGATACGCAGTATTTT.

This clone was seen a few times. V is TRBV6-1 and J is TRBJ1-2, with D possibly being TRBD1 (5 bases). Germline CDR1 MNHNS, CDR2 SASEGT. The V end was cut by 3 bases, the J end by 4 bases, with 18 bases between. This CDR3 contains 16 residues. As DNA, the CDR3 is TGTGCCAGCAGTGATCCAGGGTCTACCAGATCCTATGGCTACACCTTC. Its protein product is CASSDPGSTRSYGYTF.

The genes are TRBV5-1 and TRBJ2-1; 14 nucleotides line up with TRBD2. CDR1 and CDR2 from the germline V gene are SGHRS and YFSETQ. The junction had 8 bases not matched to a gene; V was cut back by 7 bases and J by 5 bases. The CDR3 loop spans 16 amino acids. DNA for the CDR3: TGCGCCAGCGGACTAGCGGGGGGATTCTTTGACAATGAGCAGTTCTTC. Its protein product is CASGLAGGFFDNEQFF.

This sequence joins TRBV19 and TRBJ2-7; the match to TRBD1 covers 8 bases. The germline gives CDR1 LNHDA, CDR2 SQIVND (reference sequence). Germline trimming cut 2 bases from V and 1 base from J; bases unmatched to any gene: 1. The CDR3 is made up of 14 amino acids. The CDR3 loop is CASSITGGSYEQYF. Here the CDR3 DNA reads TGTGCCAGTAGTATAACAGGGGGTTCCTACGAGCAGTACTTC.

The chain joins TRBV28 to TRBJ1-4; 8 nucleotides agree with TRBD1. The length of the CDR3 is 15 residues. V shed 5 bases, J shed 4 bases, and the junction held 6 bases outside the gene matches. Germline values: CDR1 MDHEN, CDR2 SYDVKM. The DNA for the CDR3 is TGTGCCAGCAGTCTGGACAGGGCCTTTAATGAAAAACTGTTTTTT. It specifies CASSLDRAFNEKLFF.

The chain couples TRBV30 to TRBJ2-7; 12 bases match TRBD2. Germline lookup yields CDR1 GTSNPN and CDR2 SVGIG (reference sequence). V trimming: 3 bases; J trimming: 0 bases; junction bases outside the gene matches: 9. The CDR3 is 17 residues long. CDR3 bases: TGTGCCTGGAGGGGGGGGACTAGCGGGTCCTCCTCCTACGAGCAGTACTTC. Translated: CAWRGGTSGSSSYEQYF.

This rearrangement joins TRBV30 to TRBJ2-5; TRBD1 is a possible D gene (6 bases). Looked up from germline, CDR1 is GTSNPN and CDR2 is SVGIG (reference sequence). The CDR3 contains 15 residues. Between the trimmed V and J ends, which lost 1 base and 7 bases, there was a span of 19 bases. CDR3 amino acids: CAWSAPGVGRGTQYF. The CDR3 nucleotides are TGTGCCTGGAGTGCCCCAGGGGTTGGACGGGGGACCCAGTACTTC.

Concerning this clone itself: Other DNA sequences in this specimen translate into the identical CDR3. The chain has TRBV5-1 and TRBJ2-7, with D unclear. V was shortened by 4 bases and J by 3 bases, with 8 bases between the two germline ends. The CDR3 consists of 12 residues. Germline-derived CDR1 and CDR2 are SGHRS and YFSETQ. The CDR3 nucleotides read TGCGCCAGCAGCCCGAACAGCTACGAGCAGTACTTC. It translates to CASSPNSYEQYF.

The CDR3 DNA follows: TGTGCCAGCAGTTTTCTCTATCCGGGACAGGTTAATGAAAAACTGTTTTTT. Protein product: CASSFLYPGQVNEKLFF. The chain uses TRBV27 and TRBJ1-4, with TRBD1 identical over 8 bases. The CDR3 covers 17 residues. The V segment lost 3 bases and the J segment 4 bases; nucleotides outside the gene matches: 10. From germline, CDR1 is MNHEY and CDR2 SMNVEV (reference sequence).

V usage is TRBV6-1 and J usage is TRBJ2-2, with D possibly TRBD2 on 7 matching bases. V lost 4 bases, J lost 4 bases, and 16 bases lay in between. Germline lookup yields CDR1 MNHNS and CDR2 SASEGT. The CDR3 is 16 residues long. CDR3 residues: CASSVSAGAGTGELFF. DNA for the CDR3: TGTGCCAGCAGTGTATCCGCGGGGGCGGGCACCGGGGAGCTGTTTTTT.

The chain joins TRBV13 to TRBJ2-7; no clear D. The CDR3 has 14 residues. CDR1 PRHDT and CDR2 FYEKMQ come from the germline V gene (reference sequence). Trimming pared 5 bases from V and 0 bases from J, leaving 11 bases between. The CDR3 region has the DNA TGTGCCAGCAGCCCTACGGCGGCCTCCTACGAGCAGTACTTC. Encoded protein: CASSPTAASYEQYF. The full variable domain, completed using reference TRBV13 and TRBJ2-7, is AAGVIQSPRHLIKEKRETATLKCYPIPRHDTVYWYQQGPGQDPQFLISFYEKMQSDKGSIPDRFSAQQFSDYHSELNMSSLELGDSALYFCASSPTAASYEQYFGPGTRLTVT.